This T cell receptor (beta chain) appears in the sequencing data of a study of blood T cell repertoires in COVID-19. Germline V lookup: CDR1 SQVTM, CDR2 ANQGSEA. The CDR3 is 11 residues long. The V segment lost 7 bases and the J segment 7 bases; nucleotides outside the gene matches: 6. The protocol was immunoSEQ multiplex PCR, while the TCRdb copy is restricted to in-frame clones and leaves out a portion. The profile covers tens of thousands of clones, with 70% to 80% appearing a single time and 18% taken by the ten largest. The sequence was collected from a man aged 55 to 70 with acute or convalescent COVID-19. Sequencing input: peripheral blood. The chain joins TRBV29-1 to TRBJ2-7; TRBD1 matches 8 bases. The CDR3 loop is CSARTGREQYF. The CDR3 bases are TGCAGCGCCCGGACAGGGAGGGAGCAGTACTTC.